This entry lists 23 T cell receptor beta chains sequenced from one sample in a study of blood T cell repertoires in COVID-19 (dated by TCRdb to 2018 to 2021). Receptor amplification or capture employed the immunoSEQ multiplex PCR assay. Held by TCRdb, this immuneACCESS table contains in-frame sequences only and omits some clones. Under half of the omission traces to an unresolved V gene where checked; the cause of the rest is unknown. This sample has 100,000 or so clones in its table, and roughly 90% of those were observed once. More than 4.5% of the sample goes to the ten largest clones. The sequenced sample was peripheral blood. The source is a woman aged 50 to 60 with COVID-19, enrolled during active disease.

The CDR3 protein is CASSLNGQSYEQYF. The CDR3 DNA sequence: TGTGCCAGCAGCTTAAACGGACAGTCCTACGAGCAGTACTTC. V usage is TRBV7-6 and J usage is TRBJ2-7, with TRBD1 as a possible D gene (6 bases). V lost 2 bases and J lost 1, with 9 bases in between. Germline loops: CDR1 SGHVS, CDR2 FNYEAQ. This CDR3 has 14 amino acids.

This rearrangement joins TRBV6-5 to TRBJ2-2; 13 nucleotides agree with TRBD2. The germline gives CDR1 MNHEY, CDR2 SVGAGI. The CDR3 runs 15 residues. V was clipped by 5 bases and J by 6 bases; unmatched bases: 3. As DNA, the CDR3 is TGTGCCAGCAGTCCGGGACTAGCGGGGTCCGGGGAGCTGTTTTTT. It yields the protein CASSPGLAGSGELFF.

The V gene is TRBV27, the J gene TRBJ2-1, with TRBD1 matching over 9 bases. The V and J ends lost 0 bases and 11 bases, in that order; junction bases with no gene match: 8. From germline, CDR1 is MNHEY and CDR2 SMNVEV (reference sequence). The CDR3 has 15 amino acids. The CDR3 DNA reads as TGTGCCAGCAGTTTATCTGGACATACAGGGGGCCAGCAGTTCTTC. It encodes CASSLSGHTGGQQFF.

This chain uses TRBV28 with TRBJ1-1; weak D call: TRBD1 (6 bases). The V end was cut by 4 bases, the J end by 4 bases, with 16 bases between. The germline V gene has CDR1 MDHEN and CDR2 SYDVKM. This CDR3 comprises 15 residues. The CDR3 region is CASSSAGGATTEAFF. In DNA form, the CDR3 reads TGTGCCAGCAGTTCGGCGGGGGGGGCGACCACTGAAGCTTTCTTT.

This sequence joins TRBV6-5 and TRBJ1-2, with 12 positions matching TRBD1. CDR1 MNHEY and CDR2 SVGAGI come from the germline V gene. Trimming cost V 8 bases and J 8 bases; bases outside gene matches: 9. The CDR3 sequence is 14 residues long. CDR3 region: CASQQGTGGEGYTF. CDR3 DNA sequence: TGTGCCAGCCAGCAAGGGACAGGGGGCGAAGGCTACACCTTC.

The chain recombines TRBV5-1 with TRBJ2-7; D gene unclear. Between the trimmed V and J ends, which lost 2 bases and 0 bases, there was a span of 12 bases. Germline V CDR1 and CDR2: SGHRS, YFSETQ. The CDR3 has 15 residues. The CDR3 spells CASSFIRSDSYEQYF. The CDR3 bases are TGCGCCAGCAGCTTCATTCGCAGCGACTCCTACGAGCAGTACTTC.

The J gene is TRBJ1-4, the V gene TRBV2; D uncertain. The CDR3 length is 13 residues. The V end lost 2 bases, the J end lost 5 bases, and 6 bases lay between the germline ends. Germline values: CDR1 SNHLY, CDR2 FYNNEI. The CDR3 DNA reads TGTGCCAGCAGTGAAATGAGAAATGAAAAACTGTTTTTT. Residues: CASSEMRNEKLFF.

The table lists this clone with a few counts. The chain recombines TRBV10-1 with TRBJ2-2; TRBD2 might be the D (7 bases). Germline V lookup: CDR1 WNHNN, CDR2 SYGVQD (reference sequence). This CDR3 is 13 amino acids long. V was shortened by 5 bases and J by 8 bases, with 12 bases between the two germline ends. The CDR3 bases are TGCGCCAGCAGTCGGGGGGCAGGAGGGGAGCTGTTTTTT. It translates to CASSRGAGGELFF.

The rearrangement joins TRBV11-3 to TRBJ1-1, with TRBD1 matching 7 bases. The CDR3 runs 14 residues. V was pared by 4 bases and J by 3 bases, with 5 bases of the junction left unmatched. CDR1 is SGHNT, CDR2 YENEEA, per germline. In DNA form, the CDR3 reads TGTGCCAGCAGCTCCGACAGGGCCGACACTGAAGCTTTCTTT. The encoded protein is CASSSDRADTEAFF.

J is TRBJ1-4 and V is TRBV5-1; 8 nucleotides line up with TRBD1. Trimming cost V 2 bases and J 7 bases; bases outside gene matches: 16. Looked up from germline, CDR1 is SGHRS and CDR2 is YFSETQ. The CDR3 totals 18 residues. CDR3: CASSFGGTGTGSGEKLFF. The CDR3 region has the DNA TGCGCCAGCAGCTTTGGAGGGACAGGAACTGGTTCAGGTGAAAAACTGTTTTTT.

The V call is TRBV5-6, the J call TRBJ1-2, with 10 bases lining up with TRBD1. Germline V lookup: CDR1 SGHDT, CDR2 YYEEEE. This CDR3 is built from 16 residues. Losses at the gene ends were 0 bases for V and 2 bases for J; bases not matched to a gene: 4. The CDR3 DNA sequence: TGTGCCAGCAGCTTGGCCCGGACAGGGGGGAACTATGGCTACACCTTC. Amino acids: CASSLARTGGNYGYTF.

The table lists this clone with a few counts. The chain has TRBV29-1 and TRBJ2-5, with 7 nucleotides matching TRBD2. V gave up 3 bases and J gave up 1 base; unmatched junction bases: 8. CDR1 and CDR2 from the germline V gene are SQVTM and ANQGSEA. The CDR3 extends over 15 amino acids. The CDR3 protein is CSVEPGSGVQETQYF. The DNA of the CDR3 is TGCAGCGTTGAGCCAGGAAGCGGGGTCCAAGAGACCCAGTACTTC.

CDR3 DNA sequence: TGTGCCAGCAGCACTCAAGAGACCCAGTACTTC. It yields the protein CASSTQETQYF. The V and J genes are TRBV11-2 and TRBJ2-5; D is unclear. The V and J ends lost 5 bases and 2 bases respectively, with 3 bases between them. The CDR3 totals 11 residues. Germline V gene lookup returns CDR1 SGHAT and CDR2 FQNNGV.

The chain has TRBV6-1 and TRBJ1-2, with 11 bases that match TRBD1. The CDR3 has 16 residues. V was pared by 3 bases and J by 3 bases, with 6 bases of the junction left unmatched. Germline-derived CDR1 and CDR2 are MNHNS and SASEGT. CDR3 in amino acids: CASSDWDRGLDYGYTF. For the CDR3, the DNA is TGTGCCAGCAGTGATTGGGACAGGGGGTTGGACTATGGCTACACCTTC.

This clone was detected only once. The chain recombines TRBV6-5 with TRBJ2-3, with D possibly matching TRBD2 (5 bases). The germline V gene has CDR1 MNHEY and CDR2 SVGAGI. V dropped 8 bases and J dropped 4 bases, with 16 bases sitting between them. CDR3 length: 14 amino acids. The DNA for the CDR3 is TGTGCCAGCCGAGTGGGGAGTGGGCCAGATACGCAGTATTTT. Its translation: CASRVGSGPDTQYF.

This sequence joins TRBV6-5 and TRBJ2-1; TRBD1 matches at 9 bases. CDR3 length: 12 amino acids. J gave up 8 bases and V 7 bases, and 3 bases lay outside the gene matches. The germline gives CDR1 MNHEY, CDR2 SVGAGI. In DNA form, the CDR3 reads TGTGCCAGCATGTGGACAGGGGATGAGCAGTTCTTC. Translated, it gives CASMWTGDEQFF.

The genes are TRBV18 and TRBJ2-3, with TRBD1 matching over 7 bases. The CDR3 is made up of 15 amino acids. The V segment lost 3 bases and the J segment 1 base; nucleotides outside the gene matches: 4. Per the germline V gene, CDR1 is KGHSH and CDR2 is LQKENI. In DNA form, the CDR3 reads TGTGCCAGCTCACCGGGGACAGCCGGCACAGATACGCAGTATTTT. Encoded protein: CASSPGTAGTDTQYF. The complete variable domain, with remaining parts taken from reference TRBV18 and TRBJ2-3, reads NAGVMQNPRHLVRRRGQEARLRCSPMKGHSHVYWYRQLPEEGLKFMVYLQKENIIDESGMPKERFSAEFPKEGPSILRIQQVVRGDSAAYFCASSPGTAGTDTQYFGPGTRLTVL.

This rearrangement joins TRBV5-1 to TRBJ2-3; D is ambiguous. The V end was cut by 0 bases, the J end by 0 bases, with 5 bases between. CDR1 is SGHRS, CDR2 YFSETQ, per germline. The CDR3 loop spans 14 amino acids. CDR3 residues: CASSLVPSTDTQYF. The DNA for the CDR3 is TGCGCCAGCAGCTTGGTTCCTAGCACAGATACGCAGTATTTT. The variable domain in full, completed from reference TRBV5-1 and TRBJ2-3, reads KAGVTQTPRYLIKTRGQQVTLSCSPISGHRSVSWYQQTPGQGLQFLFEYFSETQRNKGNFPGRFSGRQFSNSRSEMNVSTLELGDSALYLCASSLVPSTDTQYFGPGTRLTVL.

The chain uses TRBV5-1 and TRBJ2-7; 7 nucleotides match TRBD2. Trimming cost V 2 bases and J 3 bases; bases outside gene matches: 5. The CDR3 runs 14 residues. The germline V gene encodes CDR1 SGHRS and CDR2 YFSETQ. CDR3 sequence reads: CASSFQGGDYEQYF. For the CDR3, the DNA is TGCGCCAGCAGCTTCCAGGGAGGGGACTACGAGCAGTACTTC.

The CDR3 DNA follows: TGCGCCAGCAGCCAAGATATGACAGGCCGGGAAAAACTGTTTTTT. This translates into CASSQDMTGREKLFF. This sequence joins TRBV4-1 and TRBJ1-4; D is perhaps TRBD1 (6 bases). Germline V lookup: CDR1 MGHRA, CDR2 YSYEKL. The length of the CDR3 is 15 residues. Trimming cost V 0 bases and J 8 bases, with 13 bases left between them.

The V and J genes are TRBV30 and TRBJ1-1, with TRBD1 identical over 10 bases. This CDR3 has 14 amino acids. V trimming: 3 bases; J trimming: 5 bases; junction bases outside the gene matches: 6. The germline CDR1 and CDR2 sequences are GTSNPN and SVGIG (reference sequence). This CDR3 reads CAWRRTGGWTEAFF. DNA of the CDR3: TGTGCCTGGAGACGGACAGGGGGTTGGACTGAAGCTTTCTTT.

This clone occurred once. The J gene is TRBJ2-3, the V gene TRBV11-2, with 13 positions matching TRBD2. This CDR3 region has 19 residues. The germline V gene has CDR1 SGHAT and CDR2 FQNNGV. V gave up 5 bases and J gave up 0 bases; unmatched junction bases: 11. The CDR3 loop is CASSGRTSGGTTSTDTQYF. CDR3 nucleotide sequence: TGTGCCAGCAGCGGCCGGACTAGCGGGGGAACAACTAGCACAGATACGCAGTATTTT.

The chain couples TRBV3-1 (or the pseudogene TRBV3-2) to TRBJ2-7; TRBD1 matches 9 bases. This CDR3 is built from 16 residues. The germline CDR1 and CDR2 sequences are LGHDT and YNNKEL (reference sequence). V trimming: 1 base; J trimming: 1 base; junction bases outside the gene matches: 5. CDR3 bases: TGTGCCAGCAGCCAAGTGCCCGGACAGGGGTCCTACGAGCAGTACTTC. Protein: CASSQVPGQGSYEQYF.